These 32 T cell receptor beta chains share one sample of origin, sequenced in a study of monozygotic twins with inflammatory bowel disease. TCRdb reworked the 5' RACE reads into one entry per CDR3 protein, no DNA. Its table lists about 160,000 distinct CDR3 sequences. Material for sequencing was blood. These receptors were collected from a human donor with ulcerative colitis or Crohn's disease, or a healthy co-twin of an affected twin (not recorded which).

The rearrangement uses TRBV5-1 and TRBJ2-2; TCRdb outputs TRBD2, but without DNA this stays unchecked. Per the germline V gene, CDR1 is SGHRS and CDR2 is YFSETQ. This CDR3 contains 15 residues. The CDR3: CASSVGEANTGELFF.

The rearrangement uses TRBV7-9 and TRBJ2-1; lacking DNA, the TRBD2 call made by TCRdb goes unchecked. The germline V gene has CDR1 SEHNR and CDR2 FQNEAQ (reference sequence). CDR3 length equals 15 residues. CDR3 protein: CASRRAGGRAREQFF.

This chain links TRBV9 with TRBJ2-7; TCRdb's D call of TRBD1 is untestable without DNA. Looked up from germline, CDR1 is SGDLS and CDR2 is YYNGEE. The CDR3 runs to 14 residues. The CDR3 sequence: CASSVTTGSYEQYF.

The V gene is TRBV15, the J gene TRBJ2-5; TCRdb returns TRBD2, unconfirmable since there is no DNA. Germline CDR1 LNHNV, CDR2 YYDKDF (reference sequence). The CDR3 has 15 residues. The CDR3 sequence is CATSRNSGDGETQYF.

The rearrangement uses TRBV20-1 and TRBJ1-4. CDR3 length equals 12 residues. Per the germline V gene, CDR1 is DFQATT and CDR2 is SNEGSKA (reference sequence). CDR3: CSAGPHNEKLFF.

This chain connects TRBV7-2 to TRBJ1-1; TCRdb picks TRBD1, but there is no DNA to check that call. There are 14 residues in the CDR3. The germline V gene encodes CDR1 SGHTA and CDR2 FQGNSA. CDR3 amino acids: CASSLIAQNTEAFF.

The gene calls are TRBV4-3 and TRBJ2-3. CDR1 is LGHNA and CDR2 is YSLEER in the germline V gene. The CDR3 has 14 residues. The CDR3 here is CASSQEGREDTQYF.

The V and J genes are TRBV15 and TRBJ1-5; TCRdb's D call of TRBD1 is untestable without DNA. The CDR3 sequence is 16 residues long. From germline, CDR1 is LNHNV and CDR2 YYDKDF (reference sequence). The CDR3 sequence: CATSREGGAGFQPQHF.

The chain recombines TRBV3-1 with TRBJ2-1. CDR1 is LGHDT and CDR2 is YNNKEL in the germline V gene (reference sequence). The CDR3 totals 15 residues. The chain's CDR3 is CASSQDPGSYNEQFF.

The chain recombines TRBV7-3 with TRBJ2-5; the TCRdb D gene call, TRBD1, has no DNA to confirm it. The CDR3 covers 18 residues. Germline lookup yields CDR1 SGHTA and CDR2 FQGTGA. CDR3 protein: CASSPFKSPIQGGETQYF.

The chain combines TRBV12-3 or TRBV12-4 with TRBJ2-4; TCRdb gives TRBD1 as the D gene, but with no DNA this cannot be confirmed. This CDR3 spans 17 amino acids. The CDR3 here is CASSATWGRYPTNIQYF.

The chain is built from TRBV10-3 and TRBJ2-7; TCRdb returns TRBD1, unconfirmable since there is no DNA. Germline CDR1 is ENHRY and CDR2 is SYGVKD. The CDR3 has 15 amino acids. CDR3 sequence reads: CAISESSGGEGEQYF.

This chain joins TRBV30 and TRBJ2-7; the TCRdb D gene call, TRBD2, has no DNA to confirm it. This CDR3 comprises 17 residues. Looked up from germline, CDR1 is GTSNPN and CDR2 is SVGIG (reference sequence). CDR3 in amino acids: CAWSVAGGPQMGTEQYF.

This chain connects TRBV27 to TRBJ2-1; TCRdb lists TRBD2, though no DNA is available to test this call. The CDR3 has 14 residues. Germline loops: CDR1 MNHEY, CDR2 SMNVEV (reference sequence). Here the CDR3 reads CASSLPSGVNEQFF.

The chain has TRBV6-2 or TRBV6-3 and TRBJ2-7; TCRdb picks TRBD1, but there is no DNA to check that call. Looked up from germline, CDR1 is MNHEY and CDR2 is SVGEGT. This CDR3 comprises 18 residues. The CDR3: CASSEGLPGTGGAYEQYF.

The rearrangement joins TRBV5-1 to TRBJ2-7; TCRdb gives TRBD1 as the D gene, but with no DNA this cannot be confirmed. The CDR3 is 15 amino acids. Germline V gene data show CDR1 as SGHRS and CDR2 as YFSETQ. Here the CDR3 reads CASSGTGTGVNEQYF.

V and J are TRBV4-1 and TRBJ1-2; the D gene TCRdb calls, TRBD1, cannot be checked with no DNA. The CDR3 runs 16 residues. Germline CDR1 is MGHRA and CDR2 is YSYEKL. The CDR3 sequence is CASSLRGSGTLDGCTF.

The chain combines TRBV14 with TRBJ1-5. The CDR3 contains 13 residues. The germline V gene has CDR1 SGHDN and CDR2 FVKESK. The chain's CDR3 is CASSQDRAGLQHF.

This chain connects TRBV5-4 to TRBJ2-2. The CDR3 is made up of 13 amino acids. Germline V gene sequence: CDR1 SGHNT, CDR2 YYREEE (reference sequence). This CDR3 reads CASSLSPTGELFF.

V usage is TRBV7-6 and J usage is TRBJ1-5; TCRdb lists TRBD1, though no DNA is available to test this call. CDR3 size: 15 residues. In germline, CDR1 is SGHVS, CDR2 FNYEAQ. The CDR3 sequence: CASSPNGQGGQPQHF.

The chain employs TRBV11-2 and TRBJ2-2; TCRdb proposes TRBD1, but this gene call is untestable without DNA. This CDR3 is built from 15 residues. Germline V gene lookup returns CDR1 SGHAT and CDR2 FQNNGV. The CDR3 spells CASSFEGVHTGELFF. The full variable domain, its missing parts supplied by reference TRBV11-2 and TRBJ2-2, is EAGVAQSPRYKIIEKRQSVAFWCNPISGHATLYWYQQILGQGPKLLIQFQNNGVVDDSQLPKDRFSAERLKGVDSTLKIQPAKLEDSAVYLCASSFEGVHTGELFFGEGSRLTVL.

V and J are TRBV7-2 and TRBJ1-2; TCRdb's assignment of TRBD1 cannot be checked, as there is no DNA. The CDR3 is 15 residues long. The germline V gene has CDR1 SGHTA and CDR2 FQGNSA. CDR3 region: CASSSRTGDNYGYTF. Based on the CDR3 plus reference TRBV7-2 and TRBJ1-2, the full variable domain is GAGVSQSPSNKVTEKGKDVELRCDPISGHTALYWYRQSLGQGLEFLIYFQGNSAPDKSGLPSDRFSAERTGGSVSTLTIQRTQQEDSAVYLCASSSRTGDNYGYTFGSGTRLTVV.

V gene TRBV10-3 combines with J gene TRBJ1-2. CDR1 ENHRY and CDR2 SYGVKD come from the germline V gene. The CDR3 length is 11 residues. CDR3 protein: CAIGAEYGYTF.

This rearrangement joins TRBV20-1 to TRBJ2-4; lacking DNA, the TRBD2 call made by TCRdb goes unchecked. The CDR3 has 16 residues. Germline V CDR1 and CDR2: DFQATT, SNEGSKA (reference sequence). The CDR3 loop is CSANIGGRFSKNIQYF.

J is TRBJ1-1 and V is TRBV5-1; checking the TCRdb D call of TRBD1 is not possible without DNA. This CDR3 contains 13 residues. The germline CDR1 and CDR2 sequences are SGHRS and YFSETQ. Here the CDR3 reads CASTRGGGTEAFF.

The genes are TRBV6-5 and TRBJ2-7; TCRdb gives TRBD2 as the D gene, but with no DNA this cannot be confirmed. The CDR3 is 16 residues long. Per germline, CDR1 MNHEY and CDR2 SVGAGI. This CDR3 is CASSYSGGVSSYEQYF.

The chain links TRBV27 to TRBJ1-2; TCRdb calls TRBD1, which cannot be checked without DNA. This CDR3 contains 12 residues. CDR1 is MNHEY, CDR2 SMNVEV, per germline (reference sequence). The CDR3 reads CASGRTAYGYTF.

The chain is built from TRBV28 and TRBJ1-5; TCRdb outputs TRBD1, but without DNA this stays unchecked. The germline CDR1 and CDR2 sequences are MDHEN and SYDVKM. CDR3 length equals 14 residues. Here the CDR3 reads CASSRTGVTQPQHF.

The chain combines TRBV7-9 with TRBJ2-5; the D gene TCRdb calls, TRBD2, cannot be checked with no DNA. Germline CDR1 reads SEHNR; CDR2 reads FQNEAQ (reference sequence). The CDR3 is made up of 14 amino acids. CDR3 residues: CASSPRTQQETQYF.

The rearrangement joins TRBV7-2 to TRBJ2-3; without DNA, the TCRdb call of TRBD1 cannot be checked. The CDR3 is made up of 16 amino acids. In germline, CDR1 is SGHTA, CDR2 FQGNSA. The CDR3 reads CASSFDRRGGTDTQYF.

The rearrangement uses TRBV7-2 and TRBJ2-1; the D call of TRBD2 rests on TCRdb alone, since no DNA is present to check it. This CDR3 contains 17 residues. Per the germline V gene, CDR1 is SGHTA and CDR2 is FQGNSA. CDR3 residues: CASHKGGTPWSLGEQFF.

The chain employs TRBV7-9 and TRBJ1-3; TCRdb proposes TRBD1, but this gene call is untestable without DNA. Germline V lookup: CDR1 SEHNR, CDR2 FQNEAQ (reference sequence). The CDR3 contains 13 residues. CDR3 loop: CASSPGQGNTIYF. Filled out from reference TRBV7-9 and TRBJ1-3, the complete variable domain reads DTGVSQNPRHKITKRGQNVTFRCDPISEHNRLYWYRQTLGQGPEFLTYFQNEAQLEKSRLLSDRFSAERPKGSFSTLEIQRTEQGDSAMYLCASSPGQGNTIYFGEGSWLTVV.